This entry describes one T cell receptor (beta chain). Its antigen is unidentified. The sample comes from a study of cytomegalovirus exposure and HLA in healthy donors. Overall study findings and caveats: Specificity for CMV antigens was confirmed in vitro for a few of the CMV-associated chains. Within the data, a cluster of highly shared sequence variants was likely a sequencing artifact. A later analysis reportedly identified an Asian-associated ancestry cluster as carrying fewer N-insertions than the roughly 700-donor mean. Common viral pathogens were later found to be apparently linked to several of the most significant clusters.

Amplification used 60 Vbeta primers and 13 Jbeta primers. Generated by immunoSEQ multiplex PCR, the TCRdb table keeps only in-frame clones and is missing some. Among around 130,000 clones listed, roughly four fifths were seen once. Trimming removed 2 bases from V and 6 bases from J, with 10 bases in between. CDR3 length: 14 amino acids. The germline CDR1 and CDR2 sequences are MNHNS and SASEGT. This TCR derives from a man aged 40-49 years in good health and CMV-seronegative. This chain links TRBV6-1 with TRBJ2-2; TRBD1 is a possible D gene (6 bases). The sample taken for sequencing was PBMCs. The CDR3 DNA is TGTGCCAGCAGTGAACCAGGGGTGTCCGGGGAGCTGTTTTTT. This translates into CASSEPGVSGELFF.